This T cell receptor beta chain comes out of a study of beta chain features in type 1 diabetes (dated by TCRdb to 2016 to 2019). Study-wide context: Mean age, gender distribution, total cell number and subset yield were not different between patients and healthy donors. The study compared TCRB repertoires of sorted circulating CD4+ T cell subsets between recently diagnosed type 1 diabetes patients and matched healthy donors. A total of around 100 million sorted cells were examined across all samples, and RNA yield correlated strongly with the number of cells per subset. Regulatory and stem cell-like memory subsets were isolated from only 8 patients and 8 healthy donors, whereas naive and central memory subsets came from all 30 or so donors.

Overall study outcomes, separate from this receptor: HLA sub-analyses involved small numbers of individuals, so any influence of HLA type on TCRB rearrangement remained unresolved. A moderate but significant shortening of TCRB CDR3 length was observed in type 1 diabetes patients in all four CD4+ subsets. Because cDNA was sequenced instead of genomic DNA, highly expressing activated cells could be over-represented, though the groups showed no difference in activation or CD3 levels. Fewer insertions and more nucleotide deletions at VDJ recombination sites were observed in patients with type 1 diabetes, implying thymic rearrangement abnormalities. Shorter templates might have been favored by PCR, but patient and control samples were amplified and corrected together, so both groups would have been affected equally by any skew. Naive, central memory and regulatory TCRB repertoires appeared to be more similar among patients than among healthy donors.

The High Capacity cDNA Reverse Transcription Kit was used to reverse transcribe all of the isolated RNA, meaning that expressed TCRB transcripts were what got sequenced. Deep immunoSEQ sequencing was performed on naive, central memory and regulatory T cell samples, with an average of roughly 4 million total reads per sample. Sorted cells were lysed in RLT buffer and RNA was extracted with DNase-treated RNeasy Micro or Mini kits, depending on cell number. Each cell subset was processed on its own to prevent cross-contamination, while patient and healthy donor samples were processed together. Using the immunoSEQ multiplex PCR, TCRB sequences were amplified from cDNA into 87-bp fragments spanning the CDR3 region. Amplicons were sequenced on the Illumina HiSeq platform. Concerning the study's data processing: PCR bias was corrected computationally using synthetic template baselines, and reads within Hamming distance 2 were collapsed, with unmergeable singletons discarded. Reads were aligned to IMGT to assign V, D and J genes, CDR3 length, and insertions or deletions at six rearrangement sites. Within each subset, clonotype counts were normalized to sorted cell number, after which true diversity and Gini coefficients were computed with the tcR R package. The overlap coefficient, calculated on TCRB nucleotide sequences, was used to measure repertoire sharing. Out-of-frame TCRB sequences from naive cells were analyzed to stand in for the pre-selection repertoire. Sourced from immuneACCESS, this table was stored by TCRdb with only in-frame sequences that have V and J called. A share of the clones is absent; for the studies checked, an unresolved V gene accounts for under half, and the remainder has no known explanation. V and J calls and clone size are copied from that table; D and trimming were computed from the DNA. The sample records under 450,000 clones, around 13% of which are singletons. The top ten hold roughly 0.033% of the sample.

Each donor gave one peripheral blood draw, about 110 mL on average, collected into heparinised tubes. A BD FACSAria II was used to sort naive, central memory, regulatory and stem cell-like memory CD4+ T cells with a panel that included CD45RO, CCR7, CD25, CD127, CD95 and CD27. All sorted populations exceeded 95% purity. PBMCs were isolated right away by Lymphoprep density gradient centrifugation and were stained directly, without culture. Samples were stained and sorted in pairs, with one healthy donor and one patient per experiment, so that batch effects were minimized. V and J are truncated by 1 base and 6 bases respectively, leaving an intervening sequence of 6 bases. Taken from the germline V gene (reference sequence), the CDR1 and CDR2 loops are PRHDT and FYEKMQ. From the cysteine up to the phenylalanine, the CDR3 has a length of 12 residues. Kept here is only the CDR3 DNA, which spans 36 bases and is read in frame from base 1.

As to this clone: Its binding antigen is unknown. Base qualities were left out, and no much larger clone turns up one base away.

The sequenced sample consisted of naive CD4+ T cells from blood. The cell subset or site label, read with the paper, signifies: true naive CD4+ T cells. The chain couples TRBV13 to TRBJ1-2; the D gene assignment is ambiguous. The receptor comes from a young man in good health. The CDR3 reads as follows: CASSLAGDGYTF. Read as DNA, the sequence is TGTGCCAGCAGCTTAGCTGGAGATGGCTACACCTTC.